This is a list of T cell receptor beta chains from one sample in a study of T-cell memory formation after mild COVID-19. TCRdb reprocessed the 5' RACE reads with MiXCR, giving one entry per CDR3 protein. This sample has fewer than 650,000 distinct CDR3 sequences, with roughly a fifth found just once. The source material was PBMCs or a T cell subset sorted from them (not recorded which). These receptors were taken from an adult woman who had mild COVID-19 (a few samples of this study predate the infection). Cell type and time point are not known. Each CDR3 is given without its conserved first and last residue. A D gene is named only where the DNA matches it firmly. Expanded clones are given a class, and other clones once, few, many or no size at all.

v_call	clone_size	j_call	d_call	cdr3_aa
TRBV20-1	few	TRBJ2-1	.	SASRPDEQF
TRBV7-6	.	TRBJ2-1	TRBD2	ASSSVTSGGFYNEQF
TRBV20-1	few	TRBJ2-2	TRBD2	SAPTSGNTGELF
TRBV12-3/TRBV12-4	.	TRBJ2-7	.	ASSLRPSYEQY
TRBV5-1	.	TRBJ2-1	TRBD2	ASSFLAGGVNEQF
TRBV15	.	TRBJ1-3	.	ATPKTFSGNTIY
TRBV5-1	.	TRBJ2-7	.	ASSPGLHEQY
TRBV2	.	TRBJ2-7	.	ASTSARDYEQY
TRBV6-5	.	TRBJ2-7	TRBD1	ASSPSGQGRYEQY
TRBV7-2	many	TRBJ2-4	.	ASSPRGLAKNIQY
TRBV29-1	few	TRBJ2-2	TRBD2	SAGGLADTGELF
TRBV5-1	.	TRBJ2-7	.	ASTGLGSFFLH
TRBV12-3/TRBV12-4	many	TRBJ1-2	.	ASSLLIYYGYT
TRBV29-1	few	TRBJ1-2	.	SVDLSGDYGYT
TRBV7-2	many	TRBJ1-5	TRBD1	ASSGRGVEPQH
TRBV6-5	.	TRBJ2-2	TRBD2	ASSYVAGAPGELF
TRBV9	few	TRBJ1-2	TRBD1	ASSPLGTGGYGYT
TRBV7-8	.	TRBJ2-4	.	ASSFGGLRAKNIQY
TRBV3-1	.	TRBJ1-1	.	ASSRLFVRVNTEAF
TRBV11-2	few	TRBJ1-1	TRBD1	ASSLVYPGTGEAF
TRBV5-1	few	TRBJ1-1	.	ASRLTSSGSTEAF
TRBV2	.	TRBJ2-5	TRBD1	ASSADRGHRETQY
TRBV12-3/TRBV12-4	.	TRBJ1-5	TRBD1	ASSSQGARAQH
TRBV5-6	.	TRBJ2-6	TRBD1	ASTQPRGQPSGANVLT
TRBV7-9	.	TRBJ2-2	.	AGSSMEGGTLNTGELF
TRBV7-7	.	TRBJ2-5	.	ASSLRSDILQETQY
TRBV6-1	few	TRBJ1-4	.	ASSGFSGATNEKLF
TRBV30	.	TRBJ1-1	.	AGGPDF
TRBV28	.	TRBJ2-4	.	ASSPSGQGEAKNIQY
TRBV2	.	TRBJ1-1	.	ASREKDMNTEAF
TRBV5-6	.	TRBJ2-7	.	ASSVRDISYEQY
TRBV3-1	.	TRBJ2-5	.	ASSQDVETTQY
TRBV27	many	TRBJ1-5	.	ASSPSGHFSNQPQH
TRBV5-1	many	TRBJ2-7	TRBD2	ASSLGASGGRTSYEQY
TRBV12-5	.	TRBJ1-1	TRBD1	ASGLVNLRTGKTEAF
TRBV5-5	.	TRBJ1-2	TRBD1	ASSLGDRGNYGYT
TRBV3-1	many	TRBJ2-1	TRBD2	ASSLWTSGGGMTRSNEQF
TRBV18	few	TRBJ1-1	.	ASSPPGRRGATEAF
TRBV20-1	.	TRBJ1-2	.	SARDPGGGVYGYT
TRBV20-1	few	TRBJ1-4	TRBD1	SARGRQGGEKLF
TRBV30	.	TRBJ1-5	.	AWRGLSGGAQH
TRBV7-3	few	TRBJ2-7	.	ASSLYSGDEQY
TRBV4-3	.	TRBJ1-2	.	ASSQLWRANYGYT
TRBV11-2	few	TRBJ1-6	.	ASSRTDRVYYNSPLH
TRBV29-1	.	TRBJ2-7	TRBD1	SVAVQGAQQY
TRBV6-2/TRBV6-3	.	TRBJ2-3	TRBD2	ASSGTSATSTDTQY
TRBV6-2/TRBV6-3	.	TRBJ2-1	.	ASKGGHNEQF
TRBV4-2	.	TRBJ1-2	.	ASSPTPGNNYGYT
TRBV4-3	.	TRBJ2-3	TRBD2	ASSVSIERDYTDTQY
TRBV7-8	few	TRBJ1-5	.	ASSLAATSNQPQH
TRBV7-9	.	TRBJ2-1	TRBD2	ASSLALLSLAGEQF
TRBV4-2	.	TRBJ1-4	.	ASSQGDNGEKLF
TRBV20-1	.	TRBJ2-7	TRBD1	SARGDSSYEQY
TRBV12-3/TRBV12-4	many	TRBJ2-7	TRBD1	ASSSRQGARVEQY
TRBV6-1	once	TRBJ2-2	.	ASGDTGELF